What follows is one T cell receptor beta chain and its context. This specimen comes from a study of blood T cell repertoires in COVID-19. Study-wide context: The origin of the acute and convalescent COVID-19 samples was the United States, Italy and Spain.

Participants came from some 23 US areas, aged roughly 18 to 100 years. The germline CDR1 and CDR2 sequences are SNHLY and FYNNEI. The V end was cut by 1 base, the J end by 3 bases, with 13 bases between. CDR3 size: 16 residues. In the original workflow: By means of reference gene primer amplification, nucleated cell counts were estimated. Only in-frame clones appear in the TCRdb table, and some are missing; sequencing was by immunoSEQ multiplex PCR. V and J calls and clone size are those listed in that table; D and trimming were worked out from the DNA. Of under 200,000 clones detected, roughly 80% appear once; the ten largest clones hold about 5%.

V and J are TRBV2 and TRBJ1-3; possible D gene TRBD1, 5 bases. The receptor comes from a woman between 40 and 55 years old with acute COVID-19. The sample comprised PBMCs or T cells enriched from blood (not recorded which). The CDR3 DNA reads as TGTGCCAGCAGTGAAGGATTAGGGGTTCGTGGAAACACCATATATTTT. It translates to CASSEGLGVRGNTIYF.